The rows below give T cell receptor beta chains drawn from one sample of a study of blood T cell repertoires in COVID-19. Sequenced by immunoSEQ multiplex PCR; TCRdb stores in-frame clones only, minus some. The sample has approximately 120,000 clones, about 87% seen once. The specimen sequenced was peripheral blood. The receptors stem from a human donor in a cohort sampled during active COVID-19. Each CDR3 is given with its conserved first and last residue. A D gene is named only where the DNA matches it firmly. Some rows have no size entry. The others give once, few or many, or a class for an expanded clone.

d_gene,j_gene,v_gene,abundance,len,CDR3aa,CDR3nt
-,TRBJ2-5,TRBV10-3,-,11,CAIRARETQYF,TGTGCCATCAGGGCGCGGGAGACCCAGTACTTC
-,TRBJ2-1,TRBV5-1,-,15,CASSLDWRTYNEQFF,TGCGCCAGCAGCTTGGACTGGCGGACCTACAATGAGCAGTTCTTC
-,TRBJ1-6,TRBV4-2,few,15,CASSQVGYRASPLHF,TGTGCCAGCAGCCAAGTCGGATACAGGGCTTCACCCCTCCACTTT
-,TRBJ2-7,TRBV7-2,-,13,CASSRDFSYEQYF,TGTGCCAGCAGCAGGGACTTCTCCTACGAGCAGTACTTC
-,TRBJ2-1,TRBV6-2/TRBV6-3,-,16,CASSSYRETGENEQFF,TGTGCCAGCAGTTCATACAGGGAAACTGGAGAAAATGAGCAGTTCTTC
-,TRBJ2-5,TRBV2,-,13,CASSETRGETQYF,TGTGCCAGCAGTGAAACTAGAGGGGAGACCCAGTACTTC
-,TRBJ1-2,TRBV12-3/TRBV12-4,-,12,CASSLRSYGYTF,TGTGCCAGCAGTTTAAGGAGTTATGGCTACACCTTC
-,TRBJ1-1,TRBV7-2,-,17,CASSFLIPRRGNTEAFF,TGTGCCAGCAGCTTCCTCATACCGCGCAGGGGGAACACTGAAGCTTTCTTT
-,TRBJ1-2,TRBV5-5,-,15,CASSSLKDSNYGYTF,TGTGCCAGCAGCTCCCTTAAGGACAGTAACTATGGCTACACCTTC
TRBD2,TRBJ2-3,TRBV27,-,15,CASRLTSGGSDTQYF,TGTGCCAGCAGATTGACTAGCGGGGGTTCAGATACGCAGTATTTT
-,TRBJ1-5,TRBV5-1,once,14,CASSLGGDNQPQHF,TGCGCCAGCAGCTTGGGGGGAGACAATCAGCCCCAGCATTTT
TRBD1,TRBJ1-5,TRBV6-1,-,16,CASSEGTGGAGQPQHF,TGTGCCAGCAGTGAAGGGACAGGGGGCGCAGGTCAGCCCCAGCATTTT
TRBD1,TRBJ2-5,TRBV5-1,-,15,CASSATQGSGETQYF,TGCGCCAGCAGCGCGACACAGGGGAGTGGAGAGACCCAGTACTTC
TRBD2,TRBJ2-3,TRBV9,-,16,CASSPGRSGGTDTQYF,TGTGCCAGCAGCCCGGGCCGTAGCGGGGGCACAGATACGCAGTATTTT
-,TRBJ2-5,TRBV12-5,-,13,CASGLGGVETQYF,TGTGCTAGTGGTTTGGGGGGGGTGGAGACCCAGTACTTC
-,TRBJ1-2,TRBV19,-,13,CASSIDGEWGYTF,TGTGCCAGTAGTATTGATGGGGAGTGGGGCTACACCTTC
TRBD2,TRBJ2-7,TRBV10-1,-,17,CASSEVLAALSPYEQYF,TGCGCCAGCAGTGAGGTGCTAGCGGCCCTATCCCCCTACGAGCAGTACTTC
TRBD1,TRBJ1-5,TRBV5-5,-,15,CASSPVNRGGQPQHF,TGTGCCAGCAGCCCCGTAAACAGGGGCGGTCAGCCCCAGCATTTT
-,TRBJ1-5,TRBV4-2,few,15,CASSQRDISNQPQHF,TGTGCCAGCAGCCAGAGAGACATTAGCAATCAGCCCCAGCATTTT
TRBD1,TRBJ1-2,TRBV2,many,14,CASSLKGTDYGYTF,TGTGCCAGCTCTTTGAAAGGGACAGACTATGGCTACACCTTC
-,TRBJ2-7,TRBV6-6,-,15,CASSYFRVKAYEQYF,TGTGCCAGCAGTTACTTCAGGGTAAAGGCCTACGAGCAGTACTTC
TRBD2,TRBJ2-7,TRBV7-8,-,16,CASSSDLSSGIYEQYF,TGTGCCAGCAGCTCGGACCTTTCCAGCGGGATTTACGAGCAGTACTTC
-,TRBJ2-3,TRBV5-4,-,13,CASSLALRDTQYF,TGTGCCAGCAGCTTGGCCCTACGGGATACGCAGTATTTT
-,TRBJ1-3,TRBV28,-,17,CASSFGQLLTSGNTIYF,TGTGCCAGCAGTTTCGGACAGCTACTAACCTCTGGAAACACCATATATTTT
TRBD1,TRBJ2-1,TRBV11-3,-,16,CASSLEGQGSPVEQFF,TGTGCCAGCAGCCTAGAGGGACAGGGGTCGCCTGTTGAGCAGTTCTTC
-,TRBJ1-1,TRBV9,-,15,CASSAGGGGNTEAFF,TGTGCCAGCAGCGCAGGAGGTGGCGGAAACACTGAAGCTTTCTTT
-,TRBJ2-7,TRBV7-2,-,14,CASSLQGRTYEQYF,TGTGCCAGCAGCTTACAGGGGCGAACCTACGAGCAGTACTTC
-,TRBJ2-1,TRBV18,-,14,CASSPPPGYNEQFF,TGTGCCAGCTCACCTCCCCCGGGCTACAATGAGCAGTTCTTC
-,TRBJ1-2,TRBV19,-,12,CASSDGGYGYTF,TGTGCCAGTTCCGACGGAGGGTATGGCTACACCTTC